This T cell receptor (beta chain) was retrieved from a study of early T cells in non-severe SARS-CoV-2 infection. About the research overall: Sequenced material consisted of bulk RNA (from unsorted whole blood), and chains were unpaired.

Per germline, CDR1 SGHTA and CDR2 FQGTGA. The CDR3 length is 15 residues. Trimming removed 5 bases from V and 3 bases from J; junction bases left unmatched: 5. cDNA molecules, individually, were tagged with unique molecular identifiers. TCRdb recomputed calls from the 5' RACE reads with MiXCR, one row per CDR3 protein. The data hold 65,000 to 95,000 distinct CDR3 sequences, with 14% observed a single time. Comment on this clonotype: Its antigen is unknown.

General study results and limits: VDJdb matches were skewed toward anti-spike CD8 T cell responses.

The V call is TRBV7-3, the J call TRBJ2-3, with 10 bases aligning to TRBD2. The clonotype comes from an adult who was a healthcare worker with PCR-confirmed SARS-CoV-2 infection or an uninfected control (not recorded which). Sequences were obtained from whole blood. The CDR3 protein is CASSIRGLATDTQYF. The CDR3, as DNA: TGTGCCAGCAGCATAAGGGGACTAGCGACAGATACGCAGTATTTT.